This TCR beta chain emerged from a study of T-cell reconstitution after alpha-beta-depleted transplantation in children. Preparation of the TCRbeta library used unique molecular identifiers. TCRdb recomputed calls from the PCR reads with MiXCR, one row per CDR3 protein. This sample has some 350,000 distinct CDR3 sequences, with approximately 10% found just once. Germline V gives CDR1 SGHDT, CDR2 YYEEEE. This CDR3 has 14 residues. The V and J ends lost 0 bases and 11 bases, in that order; junction bases with no gene match: 9. This clonotype turned up a few times. Sequencing used PBMCs from the stem cell graft donor, obtained from the stem cell graft. The chain joins TRBV5-6 to TRBJ2-3, with 7 bases aligning to TRBD2. The sequence was collected from a human donor who donated a stem cell graft to a child with acute lymphoblastic leukemia. CDR3 bases: TGTGCCAGCAGCTTGGCCGGGGGGAAATGGGAGCAGTATTTT. Protein product: CASSLAGGKWEQYF.